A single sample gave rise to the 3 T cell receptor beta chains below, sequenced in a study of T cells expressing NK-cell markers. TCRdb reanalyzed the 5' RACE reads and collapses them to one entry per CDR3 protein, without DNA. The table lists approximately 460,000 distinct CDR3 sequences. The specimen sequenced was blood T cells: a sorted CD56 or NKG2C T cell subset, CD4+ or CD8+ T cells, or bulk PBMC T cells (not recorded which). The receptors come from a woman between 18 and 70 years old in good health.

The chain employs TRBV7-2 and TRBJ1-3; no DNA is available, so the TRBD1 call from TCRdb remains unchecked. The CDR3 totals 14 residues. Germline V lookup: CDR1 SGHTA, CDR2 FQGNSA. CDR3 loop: CASSRDTGGNTIYF.

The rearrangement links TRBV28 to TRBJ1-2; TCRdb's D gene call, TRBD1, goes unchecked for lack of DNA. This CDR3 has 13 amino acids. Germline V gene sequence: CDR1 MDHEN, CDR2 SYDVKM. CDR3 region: CASSRAANYGYTF.

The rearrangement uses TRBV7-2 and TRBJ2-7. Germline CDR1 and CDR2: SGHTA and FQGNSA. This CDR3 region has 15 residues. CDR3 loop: CASSLMYDSSYEQYF.